Following are 20 T cell receptor beta chains from one sample sequenced in a study of beta chain features in type 1 diabetes. TCRB transcripts that were expressed got sequenced, as all of the isolated RNA had been reverse transcribed. Only in-frame clones appear in the TCRdb table, and some are missing; sequencing was by immunoSEQ multiplex PCR. The table lists around 500,000 clones, approximately 10% of them singletons. Sequenced: naive CD4+ T cells from blood. The receptors shown here come from a woman aged 18-30 years in good health.

This clone was counted only a few times. The sample carries other DNA sequences with the same CDR3. The chain joins TRBV9 to TRBJ2-6; D is unresolved. The germline V gene encodes CDR1 SGDLS and CDR2 YYNGEE. Trimming stripped 5 bases from V and 1 base from J, with 4 bases between. The CDR3 spans 13 residues. The CDR3 here is CASRASGANVLTF. CDR3 DNA sequence: TGTGCCAGCAGGGCATCTGGGGCCAACGTCCTGACTTTC.

The chain joins TRBV7-9 to TRBJ2-4; tentatively, D is TRBD1 (5 bases). The CDR3 length is 16 residues. Germline CDR1 SEHNR, CDR2 FQNEAQ (reference sequence). V shed 3 bases and J shed 1 base, with 13 bases lying between them. The CDR3 DNA is TGTGCCAGCAGCTTCCCCAGGGAAAAGGCCAAAAACATTCAGTACTTC. Residues: CASSFPREKAKNIQYF.

The chain employs TRBV5-4 and TRBJ2-2; TRBD2 is a possible D gene (6 bases). Germline V CDR1 and CDR2: SGHNT, YYREEE (reference sequence). Trimming stripped 7 bases from V and 6 bases from J, with 19 bases between. The CDR3 has 15 amino acids. The CDR3 reads CASQRRDSEAGELFF. Here the CDR3 DNA reads TGTGCCAGCCAGCGGCGGGATTCGGAAGCCGGGGAGCTGTTTTTT. Using reference TRBV5-4 and TRBJ2-2 for the parts outside the CDR3, the full variable domain is ETGVTQSPTHLIKTRGQQVTLRCSSQSGHNTVSWYQQALGQGPQFIFQYYREEENGRGNFPPRFSGLQFPNYSSELNVNALELDDSALYLCASQRRDSEAGELFFGEGSRLTVL.

The rearrangement joins TRBV14 to TRBJ2-3; TRBD1 matches 7 bases. CDR3 length: 18 amino acids. The germline gives CDR1 SGHDN, CDR2 FVKESK. Losses at the gene ends were 2 bases for V and 4 bases for J; bases not matched to a gene: 15. The CDR3 protein is CASSQPYKYRGSPDTQYF. CDR3 bases: TGTGCCAGCAGCCAACCGTATAAATACAGGGGATCCCCAGATACGCAGTATTTT.

This clone showed up just a few times. The V and J genes are TRBV4-3 and TRBJ2-3; D gene uncertain. V was cut by 1 base and J by 0 bases, with 5 bases left in between. The germline gives CDR1 LGHNA, CDR2 YSLEER. The CDR3 runs to 14 residues. The CDR3 loop is CASSQGSSTDTQYF. The CDR3 nucleotides read TGCGCCAGCAGCCAAGGTAGCAGCACAGATACGCAGTATTTT.

V is TRBV7-3 and J is TRBJ2-3; the D is unclear. Germline CDR1 is SGHTA and CDR2 is FQGTGA. The V end was cut by 5 bases, the J end by 2 bases, with 17 bases between. The CDR3 spans 16 residues. This CDR3 is CASSPNPGFSTDTQYF. In DNA form, the CDR3 reads TGTGCCAGCAGCCCAAACCCCGGATTCTCCACAGATACGCAGTATTTT.

The V and J genes are TRBV28 and TRBJ2-3; unclear D gene. Trimming cost V 6 bases and J 6 bases, with 13 bases left between them. Germline values: CDR1 MDHEN, CDR2 SYDVKM. This CDR3 is 13 amino acids long. In nucleotides, the CDR3 is TGTGCCAGCAGCTCCCGTACGTCGGATACGCAGTATTTT. As protein: CASSSRTSDTQYF.

There are a few counts of this clone. J is TRBJ2-7 and V is TRBV5-1; the D is unclear. This CDR3 region has 12 residues. The V gene lost 6 bases and the J gene lost 0 bases, with 7 bases spanning the gap. In germline, CDR1 is SGHRS, CDR2 YFSETQ. The CDR3 DNA follows: TGCGCCAGCAATGAGAACTCCTACGAGCAGTACTTC. Its protein is CASNENSYEQYF.

This clone has only a few counts. The chain joins TRBV7-2 to TRBJ2-1, with 12 bases matching TRBD1. There are 16 residues in the CDR3. The V segment lost 0 bases and the J segment 7 bases; nucleotides outside the gene matches: 4. Germline-derived CDR1 and CDR2 are SGHTA and FQGNSA. CDR3 residues: CASSLASGQGANEQFF. In nucleotides, the CDR3 is TGTGCCAGCAGCTTAGCCTCGGGACAGGGGGCAAATGAGCAGTTCTTC.

V gene TRBV5-4 combines with J gene TRBJ1-5; D is ambiguous. The V and J ends lost 0 bases and 7 bases respectively, with 8 bases between them. The germline CDR1 and CDR2 sequences are SGHNT and YYREEE (reference sequence). The CDR3 extends over 13 amino acids. The CDR3 DNA reads as TGTGCCAGCAGCTTGGAGGCAGGACAGCCCCAGCATTTT. It specifies CASSLEAGQPQHF.

This chain links TRBV11-1 with TRBJ2-3; D possibly corresponds to TRBD2 (6 bases). CDR1 and CDR2 (germline): SGHAT, FQDESV (reference sequence). This CDR3 is 17 amino acids long. Between the trimmed V and J ends, which lost 3 bases and 4 bases, there was a span of 20 bases. The CDR3 DNA reads as TGTGCCAGCAGCTTTAGTGGAGATGGGGCTAGCGCAGATACGCAGTATTTT. Its protein is CASSFSGDGASADTQYF.

CDR3 sequence reads: CASSFRSGNQFF. As DNA, the CDR3 is TGTGCCAGCAGCTTTCGGAGCGGGAACCAGTTCTTC. The rearrangement uses TRBV11-2 and TRBJ2-1; 7 nucleotides align to TRBD2. The germline V gene has CDR1 SGHAT and CDR2 FQNNGV. There are 12 residues in the CDR3. J gave up 13 bases and V 3 bases, and 6 bases lay outside the gene matches.

This clone has a count of ten or more. The rearrangement joins TRBV30 to TRBJ1-2; TRBD1 is a possible D gene (5 bases). Germline CDR1 and CDR2: GTSNPN and SVGIG (reference sequence). The CDR3 loop spans 13 amino acids. Trimming pared 2 bases from V and 9 bases from J, leaving 16 bases between. CDR3 sequence: CAWSLQKDSRYTF. The CDR3 DNA reads TGTGCCTGGAGTCTTCAAAAAGACAGTCGCTACACCTTC.

The chain employs TRBV6-5 and TRBJ1-6; a possible D gene is TRBD1 (6 bases). Trimming took off 4 bases at V and 7 bases at J, with 17 bases between the two ends. The CDR3 sequence is 16 residues long. Germline CDR1 reads MNHEY; CDR2 reads SVGAGI. CDR3 sequence: CASSFSTGAGNSPLHF. The CDR3 nucleotides are TGTGCCAGCAGTTTCTCGACGGGGGCAGGAAATTCACCCCTCCACTTT.

This clone has more than one count but fewer than ten. The chain recombines TRBV9 with TRBJ1-1; the match to TRBD1 covers 9 bases. Trimming at V came to 4 bases and at J to 1 base, leaving 5 bases not matched to a gene. The CDR3 contains 15 residues. Germline assignment: CDR1 SGDLS and CDR2 YYNGEE. The CDR3 nucleotides are TGTGCCAGCAGCCTGGACAGGGGCCCGAACACTGAAGCTTTCTTT. Protein product: CASSLDRGPNTEAFF.

The chain uses TRBV2 and TRBJ2-5; D may correspond to TRBD1 or TRBD2 (7 bases each). CDR3 size: 15 residues. Germline loops: CDR1 SNHLY, CDR2 FYNNEI. The V gene lost 2 bases and the J gene lost 5 bases, with 15 bases spanning the gap. The CDR3 region has the DNA TGTGCCAGCAGTGAAATTGGCAGGGGGGGTGAGACCCAGTACTTC. It is translated as CASSEIGRGGETQYF.

The J gene is TRBJ1-1, the V gene TRBV9; D unresolved. Between the trimmed V and J ends, which lost 0 bases and 2 bases, there was a span of 17 bases. Germline CDR1 is SGDLS and CDR2 is YYNGEE. The CDR3 length is 17 residues. The CDR3 is CASSVVTTRLGNTEAFF. The CDR3 nucleotides read TGTGCCAGCAGCGTAGTTACGACGCGTTTGGGTAACACTGAAGCTTTCTTT.

This clone has just a few counts. V gene TRBV29-1 combines with J gene TRBJ2-2, with D possibly being TRBD1 (5 bases). Germline V gene sequence: CDR1 SQVTM, CDR2 ANQGSEA. V was pared by 4 bases and J by 7 bases, with 16 bases between. This CDR3 spans 14 amino acids. This CDR3 reads CSVGFTGPVGELFF. The CDR3 nucleotides read TGCAGCGTTGGTTTTACAGGTCCGGTCGGGGAGCTGTTTTTT.

The chain recombines TRBV15 with TRBJ2-3; D is perhaps TRBD2 (5 bases). The CDR3 contains 16 residues. V was clipped by 3 bases and J by 3 bases, with 16 bases between them. Germline loops: CDR1 LNHNV, CDR2 YYDKDF (reference sequence). This chain's CDR3 is CATSSGLLGYTDTQYF. The DNA for the CDR3 is TGTGCCACCAGCAGTGGACTCTTGGGGTATACAGATACGCAGTATTTT.

This clone has only a few counts. The V gene is TRBV2, the J gene TRBJ1-6, with D unclear. The CDR3 runs to 14 residues. Germline CDR1 SNHLY, CDR2 FYNNEI. Deletions cut 2 bases from V and 7 bases from J, with 9 bases between. The chain's CDR3 is CASSERVKNSPLHF. The CDR3 nucleotides read TGTGCCAGCAGTGAACGAGTTAAGAATTCACCCCTCCACTTT.